This TCR beta chain was observed in a study of T cell responses to AZD1222 COVID-19 vaccine. Study-wide findings and caveats: The CD4 TCRs associated with vaccination extended across spike and predominated at 160-218 and 743-854. The donor group comprised mostly white British people and more females; the analysis possibly underestimated clonal diversity.

In regard to this clone: Its specificity is not known.

Sequencing used immunoSEQ multiplex PCR; TCRdb keeps in-frame clones, though not all of them. The sample has some 110,000 clones; around 87% are singletons. This CDR3 is 13 amino acids long. Trimming took off 1 base at V and 10 bases at J, with 11 bases between the two ends. In germline, CDR1 is SGHTA, CDR2 FQGNSA. The material sequenced was peripheral blood, taken on day 0 of AZD1222 vaccination. The receptor comes from an adult in good health. The V gene is TRBV7-2, the J gene TRBJ1-5; D uncertain. The CDR3 region has the DNA TGTGCCAGCAGCTTAGGGGAGGCAGGTCCCCAGCATTTT. This codes for CASSLGEAGPQHF.